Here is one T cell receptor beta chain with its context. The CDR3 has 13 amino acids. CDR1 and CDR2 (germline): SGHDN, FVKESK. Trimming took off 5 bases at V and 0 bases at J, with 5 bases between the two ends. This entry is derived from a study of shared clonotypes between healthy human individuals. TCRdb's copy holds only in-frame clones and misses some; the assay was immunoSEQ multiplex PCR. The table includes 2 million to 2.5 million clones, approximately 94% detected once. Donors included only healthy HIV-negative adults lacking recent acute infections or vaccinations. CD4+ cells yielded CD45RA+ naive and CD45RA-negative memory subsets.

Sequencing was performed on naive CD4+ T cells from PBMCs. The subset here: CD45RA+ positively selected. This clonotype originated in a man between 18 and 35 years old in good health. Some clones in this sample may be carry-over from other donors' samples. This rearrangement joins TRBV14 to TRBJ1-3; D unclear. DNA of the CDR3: TGTGCCAGCAGCTCGGACTCTGGAAACACCATATATTTT. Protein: CASSSDSGNTIYF.